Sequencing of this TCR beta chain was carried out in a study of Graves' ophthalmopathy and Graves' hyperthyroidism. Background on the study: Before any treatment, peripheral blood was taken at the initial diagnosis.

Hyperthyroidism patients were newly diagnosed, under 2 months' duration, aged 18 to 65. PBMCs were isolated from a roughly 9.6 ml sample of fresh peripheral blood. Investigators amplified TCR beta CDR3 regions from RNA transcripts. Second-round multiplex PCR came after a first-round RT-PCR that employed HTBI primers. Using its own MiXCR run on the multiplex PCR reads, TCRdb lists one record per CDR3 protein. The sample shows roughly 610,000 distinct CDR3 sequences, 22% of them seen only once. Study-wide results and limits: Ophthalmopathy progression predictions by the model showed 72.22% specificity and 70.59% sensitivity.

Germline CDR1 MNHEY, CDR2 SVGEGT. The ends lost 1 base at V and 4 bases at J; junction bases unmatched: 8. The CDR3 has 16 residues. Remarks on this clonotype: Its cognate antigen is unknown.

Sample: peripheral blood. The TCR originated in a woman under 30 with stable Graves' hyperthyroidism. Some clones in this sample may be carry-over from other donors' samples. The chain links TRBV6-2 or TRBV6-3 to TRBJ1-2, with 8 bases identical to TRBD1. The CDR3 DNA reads TGTGCCAGCAGTTACTTACCCGGGACAGGCATCTATGGCTACACCTTC. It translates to CASSYLPGTGIYGYTF.